This T cell receptor (beta chain) was documented in a study of blood T cells in healthy people across ages. Study-level findings and limits: It was held that diversity estimates obtained from one million T cells represented underestimates.

As to this clonotype: The antigen is undetermined.

Next came a second PCR, run for about 6 to 12 cycles, which used a sample-barcoded 5' primer along with a J-beta primer mix. Each TCR beta cDNA got a 12-nucleotide random molecular identifier. TCRdb ran MiXCR on the 5' RACE reads and lists one entry per CDR3 protein. In the table there are roughly 800,000 distinct CDR3 sequences, more than 45% of which are singletons. Sample donors were healthy Caucasian individuals that came from Russia, aged roughly 6 to 100. Researchers isolated at least 7 million PBMCs per sample. CDR1 and CDR2 (germline): MDHEN, SYDVKM. The CDR3 is 17 residues long. The chain combines TRBV28 with TRBJ2-4; 11 nucleotides match TRBD1. TRBJ2-7 matches the DNA end more closely, so the J call is doubtful. The sequencing sample was made of blood. This receptor was identified in a man younger than 40 in good health. The CDR3: CASSFVAGTGGSYEQYF. Here the CDR3 DNA reads TGTGCCAGCAGTTTTGTCGCCGGGACAGGGGGCTCCTACGAGCAGTACTTC.